This TCR beta chain was documented in a study of blood T cell repertoires in COVID-19. Across the whole study: Acute and convalescent COVID-19 samples came from the United States, Italy and Spain. T cells, B-cell-depleted T cells, or PBMCs provided the cDNA or gDNA that served as material.

Here immunoSEQ multiplex PCR was the method, and the copy in TCRdb shows in-frame clones only, minus some. The sample includes around 99,000 clones, 84% of them seen just once. V was shortened by 4 bases and J by 0 bases, with 12 bases between the two germline ends. This CDR3 is built from 15 residues. Germline V gene lookup returns CDR1 MGHRA and CDR2 YSYEKL. The clonotype originates from a woman aged 50 to 60 with acute or convalescent COVID-19. Sequenced: peripheral blood. The chain is built from TRBV4-1 and TRBJ1-1; unclear D gene. The CDR3 DNA follows: TGCGCCAGCAGCCCCCTGGAGAGGATGAACACTGAAGCTTTCTTT. This translates into CASSPLERMNTEAFF.